One T cell receptor beta chain is described in this entry. It lacks a known antigen. Base qualities are not at hand, and no much larger clone is one base apart. This entry comes from a study of blood T cells in healthy people across ages (dated by TCRdb to between 2014 and 2017). In the study overall: In model experiments, roughly one uniquely barcoded TCR beta cDNA molecule per two T cells was captured by template switching. To track age-related changes in TCR beta repertoire diversity, the study relied on deep sequencing normalized with unique cDNA molecular identifiers. Four age groups were formed from the donors: young (average approximately 15 years), middle-aged (around 39), aged (about 68) and long-lived (82). Donors of different ages were randomly distributed across sequencing lanes to avoid experimental bias. Two additional independent replicas of 1 million unique cDNA reads from the same blood draw were analyzed for two donors (one aged 18 to 30 and one aged 80 or older).

The library was built by means of 5' RACE. This sample was sequenced with an Illumina HiSeq 2500. A second PCR of about 6 to 12 cycles was performed with a sample-barcoded 5' primer and a J-beta primer mix. Each TCR beta cDNA molecule received a unique molecular identifier from a template-switch 5' adaptor carrying 12 random nucleotides. Each sample yielded at least 3 million CDR3-containing paired-end reads. First-strand cDNA was synthesized from all RNA with the Mint cDNA synthesis kit, primed by a TRBC-specific oligonucleotide. After uracil-DNA glycosylase treatment, a first 18-cycle PCR used universal primers M1SS and BC2_uni_R on all cDNA. In the authors' own workflow: Each sample was normalized by randomly selecting 1 million high-quality reads, each carrying a distinct molecular identifier. Reads with shared molecular identifiers were discarded instead of being binned into consensus sequences. MiTCR, with a Q25 quality threshold and the strictest error-elimination algorithm, was used for CDR3 identification, clonotype clustering and error correction. A nonparametric unseen species model using Euler transformation provided a lower-bound estimate of total TCR beta diversity. The public reads were run again by TCRdb, first through fastp at Q25 and then through MiXCR, and only productive beta chains were kept. Entries are consolidated by CDR3 protein sequence, retaining the most common genes and DNA. The authors' filters were not applied to this entry. For this sample the table gives about 580,000 distinct CDR3 sequences, of which around 48% were detected only once. The biggest ten clones account for roughly 25% of the sample.

Overall study outcomes, separate from this receptor: Observed TCR beta diversity per million T cells fell roughly linearly with age, and a significant reduction was already apparent by age about 36. Because the CMV infection status of the donors was unknown, age-related changes in expanded clonotypes may potentially have been confounded. Total diversity estimates from one million sequenced T cells were considered lower bounds and underestimates. Compared with the aged group, the long-lived group had more naive CD4+ T cells, fewer expanded clones and increased TCR diversity, suggesting age selection. A strong correlation was found between observed TCR beta diversity and the percentage of naive T cells measured by flow cytometry. Bulk unsorted PBMC profiling prevented conclusive comparison of naive and antigen-experienced compartments.

Systemically healthy Caucasian individuals from Russia, 35 to 40 in total and aged about 6 to 95 years, were included as donors. Around 10 milliliters of peripheral blood were collected from each donor into EDTA-treated Vacutainer tubes. Ficoll-Paque density-gradient centrifugation was used to isolate PBMCs, with at least 7 million per sample. Trizol reagent was used to extract total RNA from the PBMCs, yielding at least 6 micrograms per sample. Naive CD45RAhigh/CD27high T cell percentages were measured by flow cytometry on a PBMC aliquot from every donor. Trimming accounts for 0 bases at V and 5 bases at J, while the number of junction bases matched to no gene is 8. From a lookup of the germline V gene, CDR1 and CDR2 are SGHRS and YFSETQ. The CDR3 goes from the cysteine to the phenylalanine over 16 residues. Only CDR3 DNA is held: 48 bases, read in frame from base 1.

The chain was built from TRBV5-1 and TRBJ2-3, and 8 junction bases match TRBD2. The TCR originated in an elderly man in good health. Sample: blood. The CDR3 sequence is CASSLGTGGPGDTQYF. Read as DNA, the sequence is TGCGCCAGCAGCTTGGGAACGGGAGGGCCTGGAGATACGCAGTATTTT.